This T cell receptor (beta chain) derives from a study of blood T cell repertoires in COVID-19. Sequencing was performed with immunoSEQ multiplex PCR; in TCRdb, only in-frame clones are kept and a portion is missing. The sample has roughly 120,000 clones; roughly 74% are singletons. One Seattle source followed patients from active infection through their disease course. The CDR3 sequence is 15 residues long. Germline-derived CDR1 and CDR2 are SGHAT and FQNNGV. V was clipped by 3 bases and J by 5 bases; unmatched bases: 6. The V and J genes are TRBV11-2 and TRBJ2-3; 9 bases are shared with TRBD2. The specimen sequenced was peripheral blood. The sequence came from a man older than 75 with COVID-19, enrolled during active disease. DNA for the CDR3: TGTGCCAGCAGCTTCGGCGGGAGGGCCGTAGATACGCAGTATTTT. It translates to CASSFGGRAVDTQYF.